Listed below are T cell receptor beta chains from one sample, sequenced in a study of T cell repertoires in cytomegalovirus infection. Using its own MiXCR run on the reads, TCRdb lists one record per CDR3 protein. Here the sample spans roughly 630,000 distinct CDR3 sequences, about 24% being singletons. Input material: CD8+ T cells from PBMCs. These receptors all come from a human donor in good health (CMV status not recorded). Some clones in this sample may be carry-over from other donors' samples. CDR3s include the opening cysteine and the closing phenylalanine or tryptophan. D genes are given only for firm matches.

TRBV2,NA,TRBJ2-2,CASSELLRTVNTGELFF
TRBV4-2,TRBD2,TRBJ2-5,CASSDGLAGGLGETQYF
TRBV13,NA,TRBJ2-6,CASSFFPPSGANVLTF
TRBV24-1,NA,TRBJ2-1,CATSDFGRGPNEQFF
TRBV11-2,NA,TRBJ2-4,CASSPEGTPLQNIQYF
TRBV12-5,TRBD1,TRBJ2-1,CASGSAATGSYNEQFF
TRBV29-1,NA,TRBJ1-2,CSVEDRDTGTSPYGYTF
TRBV5-6,TRBD1,TRBJ2-4,CASSAGGAFIQYF
TRBV7-6,NA,TRBJ1-4,CASSPERKLFF
TRBV25-1,NA,TRBJ2-7,CASGEQGEWYEQYF
TRBV25-1,NA,TRBJ2-3,CASSGAAPGTDTQYF
TRBV7-9,TRBD1,TRBJ2-3,CASSLHRGLTDTQYF
TRBV19,NA,TRBJ2-1,CASSIPPGASKNNEQFF
TRBV12-5,NA,TRBJ1-2,CASQGLHSGYTF
TRBV28,TRBD1,TRBJ2-5,CASSAGDRAFEETQYF
TRBV7-8,TRBD1,TRBJ1-5,CASSFGQGYSNQPQHF
TRBV7-2,NA,TRBJ1-1,CASSSQTVNTEAFF
TRBV15,NA,TRBJ1-6,CATSRDSYNPPLHF
TRBV14,TRBD1,TRBJ1-1,CASSQDPDRGEGNTEAFF
TRBV27,NA,TRBJ1-2,CASSSSDGYGYTF
TRBV7-4,NA,TRBJ2-1,CASSSALGEQFF
TRBV7-9,NA,TRBJ1-2,CASSLKTDTGYTF
TRBV5-6,TRBD2,TRBJ2-7,CASTSGGVGNEQYF
TRBV7-9,TRBD2,TRBJ2-1,CASSLILAGMDEQFF
TRBV20-1,NA,TRBJ1-1,CSARDRGLGNTEAFF
TRBV7-8,TRBD1,TRBJ2-5,CASSLGTVLGQARETQYF
TRBV19,TRBD1,TRBJ2-1,CASTDREFSYNEQFF
TRBV23-1,NA,TRBJ2-5,CASTQRRQETQYF
TRBV10-3,TRBD1,TRBJ2-5,CAISESWIGTGAAKTETQYF
TRBV5-1,TRBD1,TRBJ2-1,CASSFGTGAGNEQFF
TRBV28,TRBD2,TRBJ2-3,CASNLRRASGATDTQYF
TRBV3-1,TRBD2,TRBJ2-1,CASSPLGGGGPYNEQFF
TRBV28,NA,TRBJ2-5,CASSRGQRSIETQYF
TRBV6-5,NA,TRBJ2-4,CASRVGGTAKNIQYF
TRBV7-2,NA,TRBJ1-5,CASSLVPYSNQPQHF
TRBV27,NA,TRBJ2-1,CASSSLLRNEQFF
TRBV29-1,TRBD2,TRBJ2-1,CSVSGGERVNNEQFF
TRBV20-1,TRBD1,TRBJ2-1,CSARDTDRGTMNEQFF
TRBV9,NA,TRBJ1-1,CASSVGDRAEAFF
TRBV12-3/TRBV12-4,TRBD1,TRBJ2-3,CASSFWTGGEIDTDTQYF
TRBV25-1,NA,TRBJ1-6,CASGPGISNSPLHF
TRBV7-9,TRBD1,TRBJ2-2,CASSLEQGRDTGELFF
TRBV7-9,NA,TRBJ2-5,CASSLEPDSETQYF
TRBV4-1,TRBD2,TRBJ2-7,CASSQASGLNLYEQYF
TRBV7-2,NA,TRBJ1-2,CASSLLGENYGYTF
TRBV27,NA,TRBJ2-1,CASSLSPGGPNEQFF
TRBV3-1,NA,TRBJ1-1,CASSQESATVSKVAVFGAFF
TRBV29-1,TRBD1,TRBJ1-2,CSVAGGADYGYTF